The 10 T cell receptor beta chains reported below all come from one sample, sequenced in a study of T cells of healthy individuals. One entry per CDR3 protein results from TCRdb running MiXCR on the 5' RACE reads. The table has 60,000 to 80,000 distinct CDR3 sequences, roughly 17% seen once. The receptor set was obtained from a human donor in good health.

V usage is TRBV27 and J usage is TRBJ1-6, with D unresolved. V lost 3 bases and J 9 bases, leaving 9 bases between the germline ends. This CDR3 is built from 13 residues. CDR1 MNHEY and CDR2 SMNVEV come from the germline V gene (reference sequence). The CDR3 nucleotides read TGTGCCAGCAGTTTCGGTCGGGCTTCACCCCTCCACTTT. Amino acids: CASSFGRASPLHF.

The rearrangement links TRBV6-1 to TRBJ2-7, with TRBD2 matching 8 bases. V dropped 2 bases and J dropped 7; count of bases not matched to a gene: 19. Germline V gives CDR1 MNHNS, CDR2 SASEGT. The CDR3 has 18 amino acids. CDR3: CASSERSRTGTRYGEQYF. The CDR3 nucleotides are TGTGCCAGCAGTGAAAGGAGCCGGACCGGGACTAGGTACGGGGAGCAGTACTTC.

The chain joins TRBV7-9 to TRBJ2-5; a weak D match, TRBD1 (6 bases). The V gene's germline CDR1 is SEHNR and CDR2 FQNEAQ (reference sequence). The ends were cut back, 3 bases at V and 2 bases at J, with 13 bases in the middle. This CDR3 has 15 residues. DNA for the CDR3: TGTGCCAGCAGCTTGGGGGCGCAGGTACAAGAGACCCAGTACTTC. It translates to CASSLGAQVQETQYF.

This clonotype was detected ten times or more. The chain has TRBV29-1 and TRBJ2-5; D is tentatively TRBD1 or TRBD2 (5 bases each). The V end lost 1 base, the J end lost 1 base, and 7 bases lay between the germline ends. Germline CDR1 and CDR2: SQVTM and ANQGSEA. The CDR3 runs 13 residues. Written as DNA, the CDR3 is TGCAGCGTTGAAGCGGGGACCCAAGAGACCCAGTACTTC. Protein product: CSVEAGTQETQYF.

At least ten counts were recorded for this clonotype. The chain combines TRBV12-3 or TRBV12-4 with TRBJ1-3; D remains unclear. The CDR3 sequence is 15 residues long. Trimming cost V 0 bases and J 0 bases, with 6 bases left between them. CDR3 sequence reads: CASSLAGYSGNTIYF. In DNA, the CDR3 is TGTGCCAGCAGTTTAGCAGGTTACTCTGGAAACACCATATATTTT.

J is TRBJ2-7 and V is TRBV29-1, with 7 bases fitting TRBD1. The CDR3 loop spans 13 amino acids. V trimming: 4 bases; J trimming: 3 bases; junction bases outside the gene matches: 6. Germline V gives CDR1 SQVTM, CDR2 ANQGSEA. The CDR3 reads CSVVTGQSYEQYF. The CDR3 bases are TGCAGCGTTGTGACAGGGCAAAGCTACGAGCAGTACTTC.

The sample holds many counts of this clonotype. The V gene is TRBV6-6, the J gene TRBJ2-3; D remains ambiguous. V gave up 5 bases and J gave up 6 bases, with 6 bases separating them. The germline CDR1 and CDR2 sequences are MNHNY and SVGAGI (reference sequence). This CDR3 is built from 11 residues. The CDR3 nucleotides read TGTGCCAGCAGTCAAGGGGATACGCAGTATTTT. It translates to CASSQGDTQYF.

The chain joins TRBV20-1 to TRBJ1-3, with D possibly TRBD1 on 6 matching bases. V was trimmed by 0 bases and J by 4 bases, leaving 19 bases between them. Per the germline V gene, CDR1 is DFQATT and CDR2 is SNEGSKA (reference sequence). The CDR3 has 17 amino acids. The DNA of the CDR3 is TGCAGTGCTAGAGATAGCGAAAGGGGGATGTTAGGAAACACCATATATTTT. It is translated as CSARDSERGMLGNTIYF.

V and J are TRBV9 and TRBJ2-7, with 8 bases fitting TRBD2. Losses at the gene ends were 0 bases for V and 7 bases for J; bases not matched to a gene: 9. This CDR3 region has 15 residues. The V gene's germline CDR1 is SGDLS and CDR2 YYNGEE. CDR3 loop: CASSVAGGPAGEQYF. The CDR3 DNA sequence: TGTGCCAGCAGCGTAGCGGGAGGGCCTGCTGGGGAGCAGTACTTC.

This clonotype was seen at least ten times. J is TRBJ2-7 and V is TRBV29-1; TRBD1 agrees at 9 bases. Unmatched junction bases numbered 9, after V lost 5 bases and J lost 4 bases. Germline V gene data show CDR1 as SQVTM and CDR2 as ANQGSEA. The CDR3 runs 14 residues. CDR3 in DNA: TGCAGCGTTCAGTACGGGACAGGGTGGTACGAGCAGTACTTC. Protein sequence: CSVQYGTGWYEQYF.